This T cell receptor (beta chain) was sequenced for a study of OX40 agonist ivuxolimab in advanced cancers. This table comes from immunoSEQ multiplex PCR, and its TCRdb copy is limited to in-frame clones, with some not included. Of approximately 50,000 clones listed, more than 85% are singletons. Deletions cut 7 bases from V and 1 base from J, with 11 bases between. The CDR3 is 14 residues long. The germline gives CDR1 SGHTA, CDR2 FQGNSA. The TCR was taken from an adult with an advanced solid tumor such as melanoma, head and neck, liver or kidney cancer. This material consisted of CD4+ or CD8+ T cells sorted from blood, taken in a trial of the OX40 agonist ivuxolimab. The rearrangement joins TRBV7-2 to TRBJ1-3; D is undetermined. The CDR3 is CASTNGHSGNTIYF. In nucleotides, the CDR3 is TGTGCCAGCACGAATGGGCATTCTGGAAACACCATATATTTT.